These T cell receptor beta chains were read from a single sample in a study of PD-L1 blockade in urothelial cancer. Assay used: immunoSEQ multiplex PCR; TCRdb lists only in-frame clones, some missing. In the table there are roughly 130,000 clones, 65% to 85% of which are singletons. The material was PBMCs, obtained around atezolizumab (anti-PD-L1) treatment. These receptors all stem from a middle-aged man with urothelial cancer. Both conserved end residues are part of each CDR3. The D gene is left open where the match is weak.

V,J,D,CDR3,DNA
TRBV5-6,TRBJ1-3,.,CASSFPGAGNTIYF,TGTGCCAGCAGCTTTCCAGGTGCCGGAAACACCATATATTTT
TRBV2,TRBJ1-1,.,CASSDEYTEAFF,TGTGCCAGCAGTGATGAGTACACTGAAGCTTTCTTT
TRBV18,TRBJ1-1,TRBD1,CASSPQGGNTEAFF,TGTGCCAGCTCACCTCAGGGGGGGAACACTGAAGCTTTCTTT
TRBV7-9,TRBJ2-7,.,CASSLQGARVGEQYF,TGTGCCAGCAGCCTACAGGGAGCCCGGGTGGGCGAGCAGTACTTC
TRBV6-6,TRBJ1-6,TRBD1,CASSYRGQGTSPLHF,TGTGCCAGCAGTTATCGGGGACAGGGCACTTCACCCCTCCACTTT
TRBV27,TRBJ1-5,TRBD1,CASSLRQGAQPQHF,TGTGCCAGCAGTCTCCGACAGGGGGCTCAGCCCCAGCATTTT
TRBV5-4,TRBJ2-1,.,CASSGRLGGEAEQFF,TGTGCCAGCAGCGGAAGATTGGGAGGAGAGGCTGAGCAGTTCTTC
TRBV28,TRBJ1-1,TRBD1,CASSPATGVNTEAFF,TGTGCCAGCAGTCCGGCGACAGGGGTGAACACTGAAGCTTTCTTT
TRBV6-5,TRBJ2-7,TRBD1,CASSPRDRVSYEQYF,TGTGCCAGCAGTCCCCGGGACAGGGTTTCCTACGAGCAGTACTTC
TRBV5-4,TRBJ2-7,TRBD2,CASRRAGGPGEQYF,TGTGCCAGCAGACGAGCGGGAGGGCCAGGGGAGCAGTACTTC
TRBV29-1,TRBJ1-2,.,CSVELGTGRHPIYGYTF,TGCAGCGTTGAATTAGGAACAGGCCGACATCCTATTTATGGCTACACCTTC
TRBV9,TRBJ1-3,.,CASSVETASGNTIYF,TGTGCCAGCAGCGTAGAGACAGCCTCTGGAAACACCATATATTTT
TRBV28,TRBJ2-2,TRBD1,CASRPTGEGFTGELFF,TGTGCCAGCAGGCCGACAGGGGAAGGGTTCACCGGGGAGCTGTTTTTT
TRBV14,TRBJ2-1,.,CASSQVPVWGGKGQFF,TGTGCCAGCAGCCAAGTCCCGGTTTGGGGGGGCAAGGGGCAGTTCTTC
TRBV28,TRBJ2-2,.,CASRQQGTGELFF,TGTGCCAGCAGACAACAGGGCACCGGGGAGCTGTTTTTT